This section outlines one T cell receptor (beta chain) sequence together with its context. Its antigen is unknown. These data come from a study of cytomegalovirus exposure and HLA in healthy donors. Background on the study: A prior study identified 120 million or so unique TCR beta sequences from 190 million or so T cells. Most donors, 70% to 85% of some 400 genotyped, fell in the Caucasian-associated ancestry cluster.

The ends were cut back, 4 bases at V and 2 bases at J, with 12 bases in the middle. In germline, CDR1 is MGHDK, CDR2 SYGVNS. This CDR3 comprises 14 residues. Primers included in the PCR were 60 Vbeta and 13 Jbeta primers. Only in-frame clones appear in the TCRdb table, and some are missing; sequencing was by immunoSEQ multiplex PCR. Among 150,000 to 200,000 clones listed, more than 80% were seen once. Overall study findings and caveats: In vitro experiments confirmed that a few CMV-associated chains were specific for CMV antigens.

This chain uses TRBV25-1 with TRBJ2-7, with D possibly being TRBD2 (6 bases). This TCR was sampled from a woman between 18 and 29 years old in good health and CMV-seronegative. The sequenced material came from PBMCs. CDR3 DNA sequence: TGTGCCAGCAGTGGTGGGGGGAGCACCTACGAGCAGTACTTC. Protein: CASSGGGSTYEQYF.